This entry features one TCR beta chain sequence. Its antigen target is currently unknown. It has no much larger one-base neighbor in the sample; base qualities were not kept. This record belongs to a study of cytomegalovirus exposure and HLA in healthy donors (TCRdb year 2017). Some background on the complete study: The 700 or so repertoires of the first cohort and the 120 validation repertoires were produced on the same platform, according to a later analysis. To predict cytomegalovirus infection status, the study combined high-throughput TCR immunosequencing, statistical association of individual TCRs with disease status, and machine learning. The study aimed to test whether cataloging public T cell receptors could reveal signatures of past pathogen exposure. In addition to the first cohort of 666 subjects, a separate validation cohort of approximately 130 different subjects was used.

Separate from the roughly 700-subject first cohort, the validation cohort of around 130 subjects was the group to which the donors belonged. Study-wide conclusions, independent of this receptor: Subsequent analysis determined that TCRs grouped into clusters in the first cohort also showed a tendency toward co-occurrence across the 120 validation repertoires, and 94% of cluster scores exceeded 0. The classifier was reported to diagnose cytomegalovirus status with high specificity and sensitivity in both the original and validation cohorts. The study listed 170 or so TCR beta chains as associated with cytomegalovirus. In vitro tests confirmed that a few of the cytomegalovirus-associated TCR beta chains recognize cytomegalovirus antigens. Across donors, most TCR sequences were observed very rarely, whereas some public TCRs were present in many individuals. A later analysis had no HLA typing for the validation cohort, so co-occurrence there was scored across all 120 repertoires. The authors suggested that the approach could potentially be extended to other disease states and immunological phenotypes.

From the cysteine through the phenylalanine, the CDR3 covers 15 amino acids. Only CDR3 DNA is held: 45 bases, read in frame from base 1. From a lookup of the germline V gene, CDR1 and CDR2 are SNHLY and FYNNEI. After removal of 6 bases from V and 8 bases from J, the junction retains 14 bases not matched to a gene. Libraries came from the immunoSEQ multiplex PCR assay. Turning to the authors' computational methods: A statistical classification framework was built to diagnose cytomegalovirus status from the catalog of TCR beta chain sequences. TCRdb took this table from immuneACCESS and kept in-frame rearrangements with V and J called. Such tables lack part of the clones; where checked against another copy, unresolved V genes explain under half of the gap, and the rest is unexplained. D and trimming come from the DNA, and the V and J calls and clone size come from that table. For this sample the table gives 150,000 to 170,000 clones, of which less than 90% were detected only once. 20% to 25% of the sample is held by the ten biggest clonotypes.

The rearranged chain carries TRBV2 and TRBJ1-1, and 8 junctional nucleotides match TRBD1. The sequenced material came from PBMCs. This receptor was identified in a man in his late teens or twenties in good health and CMV-seropositive. The CDR3 is CASSRDRGGGREAFF. The DNA reads as follows: TGTGCCAGCAGCCGTGACAGGGGCGGTGGTAGGGAAGCTTTCTTT. With all but the CDR3 taken from the reference TRBV2 and TRBJ1-1 genes, the full variable domain is: EPEVTQTPSHQVTQMGQEVILRCVPISNHLYFYWYRQILGQKVEFLVSFYNNEISEKSEIFDDQFSVERPDGSNFTLKIRSTKLEDSAMYFCASSRDRGGGREAFFGQGTRLTVV.